These T cell receptor beta chains were read from a single sample in a study of T cell repertoires in cytomegalovirus infection. In TCRdb, the reads were re-called with MiXCR into one record per CDR3 protein. In the table there are under 30,000 distinct CDR3 sequences, 22% of which are singletons. These receptors' antigens are unknown. The material sequenced was CD8+ T cells from cultured PBMCs, taken from culture after CMV antigen stimulation. These receptors came from a human donor in good health (CMV status not recorded). Some clones in this sample may be carry-over from other donors' samples. Both conserved end residues are part of each CDR3. Clone size appears in some rows only: once, few, many, or a class for an expanded clone.

>TRBV4-2|many
CASSQPVDRGTSYNEQFF
>TRBV6-2/TRBV6-3|NA
CASSRSGLDTDTQYF
>TRBV3-1|few
CASSPTPAMNTEAFF
>TRBV5-6|NA
CASSLGGTEVSEAFF
>TRBV20-1|few
CSARDPSWYGYTF
>TRBV9|few
CASSVGPPWGGRSEAFF
>TRBV7-2|many
CASSRTGAATNEKLFF
>TRBV5-6|once
CASSPDRGKIGELFF
>TRBV6-5|NA
CASSTGDTQPEAFF
>TRBV6-5|NA
CASSYFWERTGGGYTF
>TRBV2|NA
CASNLARDRAYEQYF